The 30 T cell receptor beta chains below all came from one sample that was sequenced in a study of blood T cell repertoires in COVID-19. TCRdb's table, derived via immunoSEQ multiplex PCR, lists solely in-frame clones and lacks some. The table includes 150,000 to 200,000 clones, roughly 90% detected once. Sequencing was done on a sample of peripheral blood. The receptors derive from a man aged 25-45 years with COVID-19, enrolled during active disease.

CDR3: CASSQSSKDSSTSYNSPLHF. In nucleotides, the CDR3 is TGCGCCAGCAGTCAATCATCTAAGGACAGCAGTACCTCCTATAATTCACCCCTCCACTTT. The chain joins TRBV23-1 to TRBJ1-6; D perhaps matches TRBD1 (6 bases). TRBV23-1 falls under the ORF class, with uncertain function. Between the trimmed V and J ends, which lost 0 bases and 0 bases, there was a span of 18 bases. The CDR3 is 20 amino acids.

The DNA for the CDR3 is TGTGCCACCAGCAGATTACCCCTAGAGGGTGGGACTGAAGCTTTCTTT. It encodes CATSRLPLEGGTEAFF. The J gene is TRBJ1-1, the V gene TRBV15; D gene unclear. The germline gives CDR1 LNHNV, CDR2 YYDKDF (reference sequence). V shed 2 bases and J shed 5 bases, with 18 bases lying between them. The CDR3 covers 16 residues.

This sequence joins TRBV4-3 and TRBJ1-1, with D unclear. Per germline, CDR1 LGHNA and CDR2 YSLEER. Trimming cost V 3 bases and J 5 bases, with 16 bases left between them. The CDR3 spans 15 residues. CDR3 in DNA: TGCGCCAGCAGCCACCCCGGGGTGGGATGGACTGAAGCTTTCTTT. Translated: CASSHPGVGWTEAFF.

The chain has TRBV18 and TRBJ1-2, with 7 bases that match TRBD1. V shed 3 bases, J shed 5 bases, and the junction held 3 bases outside the gene matches. The germline CDR1 and CDR2 sequences are KGHSH and LQKENI. The CDR3 contains 13 residues. The CDR3 DNA reads TGTGCCAGCTCACCGACAGGGTCGTATGGCTACACCTTC. Translated: CASSPTGSYGYTF.

The chain uses TRBV10-3 and TRBJ1-2, with 8 bases lining up with TRBD1. Germline V gene sequence: CDR1 ENHRY, CDR2 SYGVKD. The CDR3 runs to 15 residues. Unmatched junction bases numbered 10, after V lost 8 bases and J lost 2 bases. The CDR3: CAIFDFRGPNYGYTF. CDR3 nucleotide sequence: TGTGCCATCTTTGATTTCAGGGGGCCAAACTATGGCTACACCTTC.

The chain carries TRBV4-2 and TRBJ2-7; 8 bases match TRBD2. With V trimmed by 1 base and J by 0 bases, 5 bases remained unmatched. CDR3 length: 16 residues. CDR1 LGHNA and CDR2 YNFKEQ come from the germline V gene. In DNA, the CDR3 is TGTGCCAGCAGCCAAGGTTCTAGCGGGTCCTCCTACGAGCAGTACTTC. Amino acids: CASSQGSSGSSYEQYF.

CDR3: CASSVTTGGNTEAFF. CDR3 sequence (DNA): TGTGCCAGCAGCGTCACGACAGGGGGTAACACTGAAGCTTTCTTT. The chain uses TRBV9 and TRBJ1-1; 9 bases are shared with TRBD1. V lost 2 bases to trimming and J lost 2 bases; unmatched junction nucleotides: 4. This CDR3 has 15 residues. The germline CDR1 and CDR2 sequences are SGDLS and YYNGEE. Full variable domain (remainder filled in from reference TRBV9 and TRBJ1-1): DSGVTQTPKHLITATGQRVTLRCSPRSGDLSVYWYQQSLDQGLQFLIQYYNGEERAKGNILERFSAQQFPDLHSELNLSSLELGDSALYFCASSVTTGGNTEAFFGQGTRLTVV.

J is TRBJ1-5 and V is TRBV30; D is uncertain. The CDR3 runs to 13 residues. V gave up 1 base and J gave up 3 bases, with 7 bases separating them. From germline, CDR1 is GTSNPN and CDR2 SVGIG (reference sequence). The CDR3 region is CAWSAGNNQPQHF. DNA of the CDR3: TGTGCCTGGAGTGCGGGGAACAATCAGCCCCAGCATTTT.

J is TRBJ2-6 and V is TRBV27; 10 nucleotides match TRBD1. With V trimmed by 5 bases and J by 1 base, 8 bases remained unmatched. The CDR3 runs 18 residues. Germline V lookup: CDR1 MNHEY, CDR2 SMNVEV (reference sequence). The CDR3, as DNA: TGTGCCAGCAGTCCTAGACAGGGGGCGCCGTCTGGGGCCAACGTCCTGACTTTC. Translated: CASSPRQGAPSGANVLTF.

This chain connects TRBV28 to TRBJ1-4; D is perhaps TRBD1 (6 bases). Germline CDR1 is MDHEN and CDR2 is SYDVKM. Trimming stripped 2 bases from V and 3 bases from J, with 19 bases between. The CDR3 length is 18 residues. Written as DNA, the CDR3 is TGTGCCAGCAGTTTACCCGGGGACACTTATTATGCTAATGAAAAACTGTTTTTT. It is translated as CASSLPGDTYYANEKLFF.

The chain uses TRBV19 and TRBJ1-2; TRBD1 is a possible D gene (5 bases). Germline loops: CDR1 LNHDA, CDR2 SQIVND (reference sequence). With 5 bases removed from V and 2 bases from J, the gap between germline ends came to 9 bases. The CDR3 consists of 13 residues. The CDR3 DNA follows: TGTGCCAGTAGTTTCGGGGGGAACTATGGCTACACCTTC. Protein sequence: CASSFGGNYGYTF.

V and J are TRBV28 and TRBJ1-1; possible D gene TRBD1, 6 bases. Trimming pared 5 bases from V and 5 bases from J, leaving 15 bases between. Germline V gene sequence: CDR1 MDHEN, CDR2 SYDVKM. CDR3 length: 14 residues. CDR3 residues: CASSPPGANTEAFF. The CDR3 coding sequence is TGTGCCAGCAGTCCCCCAGGGGCTAATACTGAAGCTTTCTTT.

In this sample, this clone turned up once. The chain employs TRBV2 and TRBJ1-6, with 9 bases identical to TRBD1. The CDR3 sequence is 14 residues long. The V segment lost 6 bases and the J segment 10 bases; nucleotides outside the gene matches: 7. Germline V gene sequence: CDR1 SNHLY, CDR2 FYNNEI. In nucleotides, the CDR3 is TGTGCCAGCAGCGATAGACAGGGGGGCTCACCCCTCCACTTT. This sequence encodes CASSDRQGGSPLHF. The whole variable domain, remainder taken from reference TRBV2 and TRBJ1-6, is EPEVTQTPSHQVTQMGQEVILRCVPISNHLYFYWYRQILGQKVEFLVSFYNNEISEKSEIFDDQFSVERPDGSNFTLKIRSTKLEDSAMYFCASSDRQGGSPLHFGNGTRLTVT.

As to this clone: The same CDR3 arises from other DNA sequences in this sample as well. J is TRBJ1-5 and V is TRBV18; maybe TRBD1 (5 bases). CDR1 is KGHSH, CDR2 LQKENI, per germline. Trimming stripped 3 bases from V and 5 bases from J, with 8 bases between. CDR3 length equals 13 residues. This CDR3 is CASSPGRDQPQHF. CDR3 bases: TGTGCCAGCTCACCGGGCAGGGATCAGCCCCAGCATTTT.

The chain couples TRBV9 to TRBJ2-1, with D possibly TRBD1 on 5 matching bases. V lost 4 bases to trimming and J lost 12 bases, with 14 bases between them. This CDR3 has 12 amino acids. Germline CDR1 reads SGDLS; CDR2 reads YYNGEE. The chain's CDR3 is CASSFLEGAQFF. DNA for the CDR3: TGTGCCAGCAGCTTCTTGGAAGGGGCGCAGTTCTTC.

The V and J genes are TRBV14 and TRBJ1-2; possibly TRBD1 for D (6 bases). V shed 4 bases and J shed 1 base, with 7 bases lying between them. This CDR3 comprises 13 residues. The germline gives CDR1 SGHDN, CDR2 FVKESK. DNA of the CDR3: TGTGCCAGCAGCCGGGACAATAACTATGGCTACACCTTC. Its protein is CASSRDNNYGYTF.

CDR3 loop: CASQGLETFGNEQFF. DNA of the CDR3: TGCGCCAGCCAAGGACTAGAGACGTTCGGCAATGAGCAGTTCTTC. V gene TRBV5-1 combines with J gene TRBJ2-1; the match to TRBD2 covers 7 bases. Germline lookup yields CDR1 SGHRS and CDR2 YFSETQ. This CDR3 contains 15 residues. With 7 bases clipped from V and 6 bases from J, the junction kept 13 bases outside the gene matches.

This clone was seen a few times. The chain has TRBV7-9 and TRBJ2-7; perhaps TRBD1 as D (5 bases). CDR1 is SEHNR, CDR2 FQNEAQ, per germline (reference sequence). V lost 2 bases, J lost 10 bases, and 12 bases lay in between. The CDR3 spans 12 residues. This CDR3 is CASSLSQGKQYF. DNA of the CDR3: TGTGCCAGCAGCTTATCCCAGGGAAAACAGTACTTC.

The chain joins TRBV9 to TRBJ2-3; 11 bases are a match to TRBD2. Unmatched junction bases numbered 7, after V lost 4 bases and J lost 3 bases. The CDR3 length is 16 residues. Germline CDR1 is SGDLS and CDR2 is YYNGEE. For the CDR3, the DNA is TGTGCCAGCAGCCCCCGGGCTAGCGGGGGGACAGATACGCAGTATTTT. Translated, it gives CASSPRASGGTDTQYF.

The V and J genes are TRBV27 and TRBJ2-7, with D unresolved. The germline V and J ends were trimmed by 5 bases and 1 base, with 9 bases remaining between them. In germline, CDR1 is MNHEY, CDR2 SMNVEV (reference sequence). CDR3 length equals 13 residues. The CDR3 DNA is TGTGCCAGCAGTGGTAGGCGGTCCTACGAGCAGTACTTC. It specifies CASSGRRSYEQYF.

This chain uses TRBV5-8 with TRBJ2-1, with TRBD2 identical over 8 bases. CDR1 is SGHTS, CDR2 YDEGEE, per germline. CDR3 length equals 14 residues. V gave up 4 bases and J gave up 6 bases; unmatched junction bases: 6. DNA of the CDR3: TGTGCCAGCAGCCGGGGGACTAGGATCAATGAGCAGTTCTTC. Protein product: CASSRGTRINEQFF.

The chain joins TRBV6-5 to TRBJ1-5; tentative D call: TRBD1 (6 bases). The V gene lost 6 bases and the J gene lost 0 bases, with 9 bases spanning the gap. The germline V gene encodes CDR1 MNHEY and CDR2 SVGAGI. The CDR3 covers 14 residues. CDR3: CASRQGNSNQPQHF. In DNA, the CDR3 is TGTGCCAGCAGACAGGGAAATAGCAATCAGCCCCAGCATTTT.

The V call is TRBV28, the J call TRBJ2-2; D might be TRBD2 (5 bases). The CDR3 is made up of 14 amino acids. Germline CDR1 reads MDHEN; CDR2 reads SYDVKM. V shed 7 bases and J shed 1 base, with 10 bases lying between them. The DNA of the CDR3 is TGTGCCAGCAACCAAGGAGGGAACACCGGGGAGCTGTTTTTT. Protein sequence: CASNQGGNTGELFF.

The chain links TRBV11-2 to TRBJ1-1; D is ambiguous. The length of the CDR3 is 13 residues. Germline V gene sequence: CDR1 SGHAT, CDR2 FQNNGV. The ends were cut back, 0 bases at V and 8 bases at J, with 10 bases in the middle. CDR3 loop: CASSLERAREAFF. The DNA of the CDR3 is TGTGCCAGCAGCTTAGAGAGGGCCAGAGAAGCTTTCTTT.

In its sample, this clone is medium-sized. V and J are TRBV27 and TRBJ1-1, with 8 bases matching TRBD1. J was trimmed by 5 bases and V by 2 bases; bases with no gene match: 4. The CDR3 is 14 residues long. Germline V lookup: CDR1 MNHEY, CDR2 SMNVEV (reference sequence). The CDR3 reads CASSLGTGMTEAFF. The CDR3, as DNA: TGTGCCAGCAGTTTAGGGACAGGAATGACTGAAGCTTTCTTT.

V is TRBV9 and J is TRBJ2-3; TRBD2 matches 13 bases. The CDR3 spans 16 residues. J lost 7 bases, V lost 3 bases, and 8 bases had no gene match. The germline V gene encodes CDR1 SGDLS and CDR2 YYNGEE. The CDR3 sequence is CASSALAGGPGNTQYF. CDR3 nucleotides: TGTGCCAGCAGCGCACTAGCGGGAGGGCCTGGGAATACGCAGTATTTT.

In its sample, this clone was seen once. J is TRBJ1-1 and V is TRBV3-1 (or the pseudogene TRBV3-2); TRBD1 matches 8 bases. V dropped 4 bases and J dropped 5; count of bases not matched to a gene: 12. Germline CDR1 LGHDT, CDR2 YNNKEL (reference sequence). The CDR3 sequence is 16 residues long. In DNA form, the CDR3 reads TGTGCCAGCAGCCCGCAGATCACAGGGGGGGGTACTGAAGCTTTCTTT. Translated, it gives CASSPQITGGGTEAFF.

The chain is built from TRBV5-4 and TRBJ1-1; no clear D gene. Trimming took off 0 bases at V and 0 bases at J, with 9 bases between the two ends. Germline V gene sequence: CDR1 SGHNT, CDR2 YYREEE (reference sequence). This CDR3 region has 15 residues. This CDR3 reads CASSLDTGMNTEAFF. The CDR3, as DNA: TGTGCCAGCAGCTTGGACACGGGGATGAACACTGAAGCTTTCTTT.

The J gene is TRBJ1-3, the V gene TRBV5-8; 9 nucleotides match TRBD1. The germline V gene encodes CDR1 SGHTS and CDR2 YDEGEE. The CDR3 has 14 amino acids. The V segment lost 7 bases and the J segment 2 bases; nucleotides outside the gene matches: 4. CDR3 loop: CASSRTGAGNTIYF. In nucleotides, the CDR3 is TGTGCCAGCTCTCGGACAGGGGCTGGAAACACCATATATTTT.

The J gene is TRBJ2-1, the V gene TRBV20-1; 9 positions agree with TRBD2. The ends lost 3 bases at V and 9 bases at J; junction bases unmatched: 6. This CDR3 comprises 13 residues. Looked up from germline, CDR1 is DFQATT and CDR2 is SNEGSKA (reference sequence). CDR3 bases: TGCAGTGCTAGTAGCGGGAGCCGTGGTGAGCAGTTCTTC. Protein sequence: CSASSGSRGEQFF.